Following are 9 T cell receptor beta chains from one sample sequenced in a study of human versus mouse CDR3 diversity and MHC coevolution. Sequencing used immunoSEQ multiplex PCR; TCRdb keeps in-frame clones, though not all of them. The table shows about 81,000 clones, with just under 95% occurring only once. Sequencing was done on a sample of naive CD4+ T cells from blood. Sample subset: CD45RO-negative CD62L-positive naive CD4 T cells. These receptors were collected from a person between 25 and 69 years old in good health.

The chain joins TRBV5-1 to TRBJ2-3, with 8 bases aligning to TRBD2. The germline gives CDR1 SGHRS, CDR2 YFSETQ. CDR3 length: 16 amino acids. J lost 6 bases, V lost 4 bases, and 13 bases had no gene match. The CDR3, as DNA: TGCGCCAGCAGCCCACCGGTGGTAGCGGGGAGGGATACGCAGTATTTT. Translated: CASSPPVVAGRDTQYF. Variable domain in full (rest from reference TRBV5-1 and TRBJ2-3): KAGVTQTPRYLIKTRGQQVTLSCSPISGHRSVSWYQQTPGQGLQFLFEYFSETQRNKGNFPGRFSGRQFSNSRSEMNVSTLELGDSALYLCASSPPVVAGRDTQYFGPGTRLTVL.

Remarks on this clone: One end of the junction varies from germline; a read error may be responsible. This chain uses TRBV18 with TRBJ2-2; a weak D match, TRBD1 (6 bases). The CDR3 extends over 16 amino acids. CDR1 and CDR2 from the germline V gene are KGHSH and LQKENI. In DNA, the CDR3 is TGTGCCAGCTCACCCCGGCGTGGGGGCGACACCGGGGAGCTGCTTTTT. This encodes CASSPRRGGDTGELLF.

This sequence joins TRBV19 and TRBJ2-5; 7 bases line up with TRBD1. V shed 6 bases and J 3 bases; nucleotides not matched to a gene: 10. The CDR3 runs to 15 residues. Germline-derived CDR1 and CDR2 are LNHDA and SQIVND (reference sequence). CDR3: CASRNRGQPKETQYF. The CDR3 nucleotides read TGTGCCAGTAGAAACAGGGGACAGCCCAAAGAGACCCAGTACTTC. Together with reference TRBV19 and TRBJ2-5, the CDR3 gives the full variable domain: DGGITQSPKYLFRKEGQNVTLSCEQNLNHDAMYWYRQDPGQGLRLIYYSQIVNDFQKGDIAEGYSVSREKKESFPLTVTSAQKNPTAFYLCASRNRGQPKETQYFGPGTRLLVL.

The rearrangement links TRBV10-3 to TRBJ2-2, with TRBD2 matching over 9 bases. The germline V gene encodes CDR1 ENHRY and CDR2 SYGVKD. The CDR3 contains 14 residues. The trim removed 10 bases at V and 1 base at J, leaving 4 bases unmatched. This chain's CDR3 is CATKLAGNTGELFF. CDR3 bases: TGTGCCACCAAACTAGCGGGGAACACCGGGGAGCTGTTTTTT.

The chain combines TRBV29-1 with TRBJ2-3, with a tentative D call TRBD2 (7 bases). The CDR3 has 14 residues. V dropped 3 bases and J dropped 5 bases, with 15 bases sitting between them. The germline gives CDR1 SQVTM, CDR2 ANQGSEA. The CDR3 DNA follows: TGCAGCGTTGATCGGGGGGCGGCCGGAGATACGCAGTATTTT. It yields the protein CSVDRGAAGDTQYF.

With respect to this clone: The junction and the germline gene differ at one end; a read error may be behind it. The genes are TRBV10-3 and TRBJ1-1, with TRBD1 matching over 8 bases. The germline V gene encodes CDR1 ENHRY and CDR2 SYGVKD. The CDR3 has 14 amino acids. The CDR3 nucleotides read TGTACCATCAGTGCAGGACAGGGAAACACTGAAGCTTTCTTT. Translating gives CTISAGQGNTEAFF.

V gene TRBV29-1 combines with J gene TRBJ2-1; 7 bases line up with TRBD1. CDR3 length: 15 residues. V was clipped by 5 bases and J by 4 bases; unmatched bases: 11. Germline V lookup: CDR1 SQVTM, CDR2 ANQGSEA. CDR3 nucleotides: TGCAGCGTTCAACGGACAGGTGGACCTTACAATGAGCAGTTCTTC. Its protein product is CSVQRTGGPYNEQFF.

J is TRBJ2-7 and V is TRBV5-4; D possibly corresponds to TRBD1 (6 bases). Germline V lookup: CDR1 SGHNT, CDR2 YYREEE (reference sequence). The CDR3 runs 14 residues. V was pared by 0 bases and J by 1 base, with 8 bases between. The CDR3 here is CASSLERGSYEQYF. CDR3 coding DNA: TGTGCCAGCAGCTTGGAAAGGGGGTCCTACGAGCAGTACTTC.

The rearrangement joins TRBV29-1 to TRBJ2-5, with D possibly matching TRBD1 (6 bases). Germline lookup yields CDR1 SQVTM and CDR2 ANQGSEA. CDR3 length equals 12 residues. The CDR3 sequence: CTSTRGEGTQYF. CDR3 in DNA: TGCACCTCAACCAGGGGCGAAGGGACCCAGTACTTC.